One sample yielded the 13 T cell receptor beta chains listed below, sequenced in a study of blood T cell repertoires in COVID-19. The repertoire was sequenced with immunoSEQ multiplex PCR; TCRdb's copy has only in-frame clones and lacks some. The sample lists about 250,000 clones, roughly 80% occurring once. Sequencing was done on a sample of peripheral blood. These receptor sequences come from a woman of 80 years or more with acute or convalescent COVID-19.

V gene TRBV12-5 combines with J gene TRBJ1-5; no definite D call. V lost 1 base, J lost 2 bases, and 6 bases lay in between. CDR3 size: 14 residues. In germline, CDR1 is LGHNT, CDR2 FRNRAP. The CDR3 loop reads CASGLGGGNQPQHF. Here the CDR3 DNA reads TGTGCTAGTGGTTTGGGGGGAGGCAATCAGCCCCAGCATTTT.

The V gene is TRBV29-1, the J gene TRBJ2-3; 7 nucleotides agree with TRBD2. Germline CDR1 is SQVTM and CDR2 is ANQGSEA. This CDR3 is 12 amino acids long. Trimming took 7 bases from V and 2 from J; bases not matched to a gene: 3. CDR3 in DNA: TGCAGCGGCCGGGACTACACAGATACGCAGTATTTT. Its translation is CSGRDYTDTQYF.

The CDR3 sequence is CASGGVSSYNEQFF. The CDR3 nucleotides read TGTGCCAGTGGGGGGGTCAGCTCCTACAATGAGCAGTTCTTC. The chain recombines TRBV19 with TRBJ2-1; 7 nucleotides line up with TRBD2. The V gene's germline CDR1 is LNHDA and CDR2 SQIVND (reference sequence). V lost 8 bases, J lost 0 bases, and 4 bases stayed unmatched. The CDR3 spans 14 residues.

This chain connects TRBV6-2 or TRBV6-3 to TRBJ2-1; perhaps TRBD2 as D (6 bases). Germline CDR1 is MNHEY and CDR2 is SVGEGT. The germline V and J ends were trimmed by 0 bases and 6 bases, with 15 bases remaining between them. CDR3 length equals 16 residues. The DNA of the CDR3 is TGTGCCAGCAGTTACTCCAGGACGGGGACTGCCAATGAGCAGTTCTTC. This sequence encodes CASSYSRTGTANEQFF.

The V call is TRBV19, the J call TRBJ1-4; no definite D call. The CDR3 is 18 amino acids. Germline-derived CDR1 and CDR2 are LNHDA and SQIVND (reference sequence). Trimming cost V 5 bases and J 3 bases, with 22 bases left between them. The CDR3 protein is CASSPGNALGTSNEKLFF. DNA of the CDR3: TGTGCCAGTAGTCCGGGGAATGCTCTCGGAACCTCTAATGAAAAACTGTTTTTT.

The gene calls are TRBV19 and TRBJ2-1, with 8 bases aligning to TRBD1. Unmatched junction bases numbered 9, after V lost 4 bases and J lost 4 bases. This CDR3 region has 16 residues. CDR1 LNHDA and CDR2 SQIVND come from the germline V gene (reference sequence). CDR3 residues: CASSRWGQAVYNEQFF. The CDR3 coding sequence is TGTGCCAGTAGTAGATGGGGACAGGCCGTATACAATGAGCAGTTCTTC.

The gene calls are TRBV28 and TRBJ1-1; 8 nucleotides match TRBD1. The J segment lost 0 bases and the V segment lost 3 bases, leaving 9 bases of the junction unmatched. This CDR3 is built from 17 residues. CDR1 is MDHEN and CDR2 is SYDVKM in the germline V gene. This chain's CDR3 is CASSFVGTGIMNTEAFF. The CDR3 DNA sequence: TGTGCCAGCAGTTTTGTAGGGACAGGAATTATGAACACTGAAGCTTTCTTT.

This clone came up a few times. This rearrangement joins TRBV18 to TRBJ1-4, with D possibly matching TRBD1 (5 bases). Trimming removed 2 bases at V and 4 bases at J, with 14 bases between. The CDR3 extends over 16 amino acids. Germline V gene lookup returns CDR1 KGHSH and CDR2 LQKENI. CDR3 in DNA: TGTGCCAGCTCACCAGGGGCAACCAAGGGTAATGAAAAACTGTTTTTT. Translated, it gives CASSPGATKGNEKLFF.

V is TRBV30 and J is TRBJ1-4; TRBD1 matches at 7 bases. The germline CDR1 and CDR2 sequences are GTSNPN and SVGIG (reference sequence). The CDR3 is 14 amino acids. V dropped 5 bases and J dropped 6; count of bases not matched to a gene: 9. CDR3 amino acids: CAWATGTADEKLFF. The CDR3 DNA reads as TGTGCCTGGGCCACCGGGACAGCTGATGAAAAACTGTTTTTT.

The chain links TRBV5-6 to TRBJ2-1; D gene unclear. Trimming left V 4 bases short and J 9 bases short, with 14 bases between. In germline, CDR1 is SGHDT, CDR2 YYEEEE. This CDR3 has 13 amino acids. DNA for the CDR3: TGTGCCAGCAGCCGGGTGGGTACCGGTGAGCAGTTCTTC. It encodes CASSRVGTGEQFF. Combining the CDR3 with reference TRBV5-6 and TRBJ2-1 gives the whole variable domain DAGVTQSPTHLIKTRGQQVTLRCSPKSGHDTVSWYQQALGQGPQFIFQYYEEEERQRGNFPDRFSGHQFPNYSSELNVNALLLGDSALYLCASSRVGTGEQFFGPGTRLTVL.

The CDR3 nucleotides are TGTGCCAGCAGAGGGCGGGGGGACTCCTACAATGAGCAGTTCTTC. This codes for CASRGRGDSYNEQFF. The chain has TRBV6-4 and TRBJ2-1, with 8 positions matching TRBD2. This CDR3 contains 15 residues. Trimming cost V 6 bases and J 0 bases; bases outside gene matches: 4. The germline CDR1 and CDR2 sequences are MRHNA and SNTAGT.

This clone was counted between two and nine times. This chain links TRBV5-1 with TRBJ1-4; a possible D gene is TRBD1 (5 bases). The CDR3 contains 16 residues. Germline CDR1 is SGHRS and CDR2 is YFSETQ. Trimming removed 2 bases at V and 1 base at J, with 12 bases between. This chain's CDR3 is CASSFLTGQTNEKLFF. The DNA for the CDR3 is TGCGCCAGCAGCTTTCTTACAGGACAAACTAATGAAAAACTGTTTTTT.

V gene TRBV7-8 combines with J gene TRBJ2-1; 8 bases are a match to TRBD2. This CDR3 comprises 13 residues. The V gene end was trimmed by 5 bases and the J gene end by 4 bases; junction bases not matched to a gene: 1. CDR1 and CDR2 (germline): SGHVS, FQNEAQ. CDR3 sequence (DNA): TGTGCCAGCAGCCCGGGGGGGTACAATGAGCAGTTCTTC. It is translated as CASSPGGYNEQFF.